This entry lists 16 T cell receptor beta chains sequenced from one sample in a study of Graves' ophthalmopathy and Graves' hyperthyroidism. TCR beta CDR3 amplification used RNA transcripts. RT-PCR in the first round used HTBI primers; a second-round multiplex PCR followed. One entry per CDR3 protein results from TCRdb running MiXCR on the multiplex PCR reads. The table shows a few hundred thousand distinct CDR3 sequences, with about 40% occurring only once. The specimen sequenced was peripheral blood or thyroid tissue (not recorded which). Every receptor here comes from an adult man with Graves' hyperthyroidism.

This clonotype has at least ten counts. The genes are TRBV5-6 and TRBJ2-5, with TRBD1 identical over 8 bases. Germline V gene lookup returns CDR1 SGHDT and CDR2 YYEEEE. This CDR3 has 13 residues. The V gene end was trimmed by 5 bases and the J gene end by 4 bases; junction bases not matched to a gene: 4. The CDR3 sequence is CASRRDRGETQYF. For the CDR3, the DNA is TGTGCCAGCAGACGTGACAGGGGAGAGACCCAGTACTTC.

A few counts support this clonotype. The V call is TRBV15, the J call TRBJ1-1; D not certain. The CDR3 consists of 14 residues. V was pared by 6 bases and J by 3 bases, with 14 bases between. Per the germline V gene, CDR1 is LNHNV and CDR2 is YYDKDF (reference sequence). DNA of the CDR3: TGTGCCACCAGGCCCCGGGGTTCGGACACTGAAGCTTTCTTT. This encodes CATRPRGSDTEAFF.

This clonotype appeared a few times. This chain links TRBV3-1 with TRBJ1-6, with no clear D. CDR1 is LGHDT and CDR2 is YNNKEL in the germline V gene (reference sequence). The V end was cut by 0 bases, the J end by 9 bases, with 9 bases between. This CDR3 is built from 14 residues. This chain's CDR3 is CASSQDVLGSPLHF. The CDR3 DNA is TGTGCCAGCAGCCAAGATGTTTTGGGTTCACCCCTCCACTTT. The whole variable domain, remainder taken from reference TRBV3-1 and TRBJ1-6, is DTAVSQTPKYLVTQMGNDKSIKCEQNLGHDTMYWYKQDSKKFLKIMFSYNNKELIINETVPNRFSPKSPDKAHLNLHINSLELGDSAVYFCASSQDVLGSPLHFGNGTRLTVT.

The genes are TRBV20-1 and TRBJ2-6; the match to TRBD1 covers 9 bases. Germline V gene data show CDR1 as DFQATT and CDR2 as SNEGSKA (reference sequence). This CDR3 comprises 16 residues. Trimming removed 0 bases from V and 1 base from J; junction bases left unmatched: 1. The DNA of the CDR3 is TGCAGTGCTAGAGAACAGGGGGCATCTGGGGCCAACGTCCTGACTTTC. It encodes CSAREQGASGANVLTF.

This clonotype was counted ten times or more. For the CDR3, the DNA is TGTGCCAGCAGCTTAGCGCAGGGACCCTTTGGTTACGAGCAGTACTTC. It encodes CASSLAQGPFGYEQYF. The chain has TRBV7-9 and TRBJ2-7; D might be TRBD1 or TRBD2, each matching 5 bases. Trimming cost V 0 bases and J 4 bases, with 16 bases left between them. The CDR3 is 16 amino acids. The germline V gene encodes CDR1 SEHNR and CDR2 FQNEAQ (reference sequence).

This clonotype was detected many times. The chain joins TRBV3-1 to TRBJ1-2; no definite D call. The CDR3 spans 11 residues. Germline V CDR1 and CDR2: LGHDT, YNNKEL (reference sequence). Between the trimmed V and J ends, which lost 3 bases and 7 bases, there was a span of 6 bases. The CDR3 DNA reads as TGTGCCAGCAGCCATCTCGGTGGCTACACCTTC. Protein: CASSHLGGYTF.

This clonotype was observed a single time. J is TRBJ1-1 and V is TRBV6-5; D unclear. Germline V gene data show CDR1 as MNHEY and CDR2 as SVGAGI. The CDR3 is 12 amino acids. Trimming cost V 6 bases and J 6 bases, with 11 bases left between them. The CDR3 DNA reads TGTGCCAGCAGGAAAGGAGGCGCTGAAGCTTTCTTT. Protein product: CASRKGGAEAFF.

The chain couples TRBV7-2 to TRBJ2-5, with 10 nucleotides matching TRBD2. The last part of the DNA fits TRBJ2-1 better; the J call may be wrong. The V gene's germline CDR1 is SGHTA and CDR2 FQGNSA. The CDR3 sequence is 18 residues long. CDR3 bases: TGTGCCAGCAGCTTAGTAACGTCTAGCGGGAGATATGGGAATGAGCAGTTCTTC. It yields the protein CASSLVTSSGRYGNEQFF.

The rearrangement uses TRBV7-9 and TRBJ1-4, with TRBD1 as a possible D gene (5 bases). The CDR3 spans 15 residues. Trimming cost V 5 bases and J 7 bases, with 17 bases left between them. CDR1 and CDR2 (germline): SEHNR, FQNEAQ (reference sequence). The DNA for the CDR3 is TGTGCCAGCAGCCCCCGGGACGGTTATTTTGAAAAACTGTTTTTT. Translation gives CASSPRDGYFEKLFF.

This clonotype was seen at least ten times. The chain recombines TRBV19 with TRBJ1-1; D is uncertain. Germline V CDR1 and CDR2: LNHDA, SQIVND (reference sequence). Trimming removed 7 bases at V and 6 bases at J, with 18 bases between. CDR3 length equals 14 residues. DNA of the CDR3: TGTGCCAGTACCCCGCCTCACGCCGCGTCTGAAGCTTTCTTT. This sequence encodes CASTPPHAASEAFF. The full variable domain, rest sourced from reference TRBV19 and TRBJ1-1, is DGGITQSPKYLFRKEGQNVTLSCEQNLNHDAMYWYRQDPGQGLRLIYYSQIVNDFQKGDIAEGYSVSREKKESFPLTVTSAQKNPTAFYLCASTPPHAASEAFFGQGTRLTVV.

As for this clonotype: A much larger clone lies one base from this, so it may be a read error. CDR3 protein: CSAGVGEKLFF. CDR3 nucleotide sequence: TGCAGTGCTGGAGTGGGGGAAAAACTGTTTTTT. The genes are TRBV20-1 and TRBJ1-4; D ambiguous. Germline V gene data show CDR1 as DFQATT and CDR2 as SNEGSKA (reference sequence). The CDR3 is made up of 11 amino acids. Trimming shortened V by 5 bases and J by 8 bases, and 9 bases separated the two germline ends.

The sample holds many counts of this clonotype. The chain's CDR3 is CASSLVSGTVEQYF. CDR3 coding DNA: TGTGCCAGCAGCTTGGTCAGCGGGACGGTCGAGCAGTACTTC. This chain joins TRBV5-8 and TRBJ2-7; 7 nucleotides agree with TRBD2. The V segment lost 0 bases and the J segment 6 bases; nucleotides outside the gene matches: 6. Germline V lookup: CDR1 SGHTS, CDR2 YDEGEE. CDR3 size: 14 residues.

This clonotype showed up many times. The chain carries TRBV14 and TRBJ1-2, with D unclear. The CDR3 length is 13 residues. Germline CDR1 and CDR2: SGHDN and FVKESK. The V end was cut by 4 bases, the J end by 6 bases, with 12 bases between. This CDR3 reads CASSLTAHDGYTF. The CDR3 bases are TGTGCCAGCAGCCTTACAGCTCATGATGGCTACACCTTC.

This clonotype was observed at least ten times. The V and J genes are TRBV6-5 and TRBJ1-2; D gene unclear. The CDR3 spans 14 residues. In germline, CDR1 is MNHEY, CDR2 SVGAGI. Deletions cut 6 bases from V and 1 base from J, with 12 bases between. CDR3 in DNA: TGTGCCAGCAGCCGGACCGATAGTAACTATGGCTACACCTTC. Protein product: CASSRTDSNYGYTF.

This clonotype was observed many times. Here the CDR3 DNA reads TGTGCCAGCAGCCAAAAGACAGAGCAAGAGACCCAGTACTTC. Translated: CASSQKTEQETQYF. V usage is TRBV14 and J usage is TRBJ2-5, with D maybe TRBD1 (5 bases). Germline V gives CDR1 SGHDN, CDR2 FVKESK. The CDR3 is 14 residues long. The ends were cut back, 2 bases at V and 2 bases at J, with 9 bases in the middle. The full variable domain, in which reference TRBV14 and TRBJ2-5 provide the parts outside the CDR3, is EAGVTQFPSHSVIEKGQTVTLRCDPISGHDNLYWYRRVMGKEIKFLLHFVKESKQDESGMPNNRFLAERTGGTYSTLKVQPAELEDSGVYFCASSQKTEQETQYFGPGTRLLVL.

This clonotype has more than one count but fewer than ten. The rearrangement uses TRBV7-9 and TRBJ2-5, with 10 bases matching TRBD2. Losses at the gene ends were 5 bases for V and 4 bases for J; bases not matched to a gene: 10. Germline CDR1 SEHNR, CDR2 FQNEAQ (reference sequence). This CDR3 spans 16 amino acids. CDR3 in amino acids: CASSPRSGRTTETQYF. CDR3 DNA: TGTGCCAGCAGCCCGCGTAGCGGGAGGACCACAGAGACCCAGTACTTC.